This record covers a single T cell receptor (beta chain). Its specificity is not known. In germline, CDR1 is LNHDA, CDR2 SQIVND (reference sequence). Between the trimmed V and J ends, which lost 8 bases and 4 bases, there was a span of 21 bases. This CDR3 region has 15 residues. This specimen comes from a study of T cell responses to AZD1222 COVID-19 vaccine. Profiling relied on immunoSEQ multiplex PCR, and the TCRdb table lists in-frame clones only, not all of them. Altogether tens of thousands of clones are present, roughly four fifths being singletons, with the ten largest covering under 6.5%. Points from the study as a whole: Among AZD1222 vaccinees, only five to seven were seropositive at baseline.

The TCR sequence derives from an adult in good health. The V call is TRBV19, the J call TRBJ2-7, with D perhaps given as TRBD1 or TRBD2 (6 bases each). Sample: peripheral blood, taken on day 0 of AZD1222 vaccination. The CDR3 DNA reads TGTGCCAGTGGACTGGGGGGACACATGGGATACGAGCAGTACTTC. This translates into CASGLGGHMGYEQYF.